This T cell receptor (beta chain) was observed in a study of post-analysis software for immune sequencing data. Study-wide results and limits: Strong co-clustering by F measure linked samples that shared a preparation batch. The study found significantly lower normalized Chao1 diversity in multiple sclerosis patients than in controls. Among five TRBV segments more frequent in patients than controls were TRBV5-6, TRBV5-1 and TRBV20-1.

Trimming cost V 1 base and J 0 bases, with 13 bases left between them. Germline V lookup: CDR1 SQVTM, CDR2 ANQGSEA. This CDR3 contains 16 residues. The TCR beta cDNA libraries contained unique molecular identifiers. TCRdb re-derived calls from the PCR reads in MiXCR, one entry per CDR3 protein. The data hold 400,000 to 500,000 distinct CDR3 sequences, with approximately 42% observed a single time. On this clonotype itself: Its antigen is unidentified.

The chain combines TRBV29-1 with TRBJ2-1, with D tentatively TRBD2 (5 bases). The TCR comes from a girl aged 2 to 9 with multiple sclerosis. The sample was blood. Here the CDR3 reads CSVEGTPRASYNEQFF. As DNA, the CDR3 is TGCAGCGTTGAAGGGACTCCAAGAGCCTCCTACAATGAGCAGTTCTTC.